What follows are 5 T cell receptor beta chains derived from one specimen sequenced in a study of response to subunit inactivated influenza vaccine. Via MiXCR, TCRdb re-called the RT-PCR reads, giving one row per CDR3 protein. The table shows about 650,000 distinct CDR3 sequences, with 13% to 15% occurring only once. The sample consisted of PBMCs from blood, taken less than 15 days before vaccination. All receptors come from a man aged 45-65 years who received an inactivated influenza vaccine.

This clonotype has more than one count but fewer than ten. The rearrangement links TRBV11-2 to TRBJ2-1; D is perhaps TRBD1 or TRBD2 (6 bases each). The length of the CDR3 is 14 residues. V shed 1 base and J shed 9 bases, with 13 bases lying between them. CDR1 and CDR2 from the germline V gene are SGHAT and FQNNGV. CDR3 DNA sequence: TGTGCCAGCAGCTTAGCCCAAGGAGGGGGTGAGCAGTTCTTC. Its protein is CASSLAQGGGEQFF.

The chain couples TRBV12-3 or TRBV12-4 to TRBJ1-4, with a weak D call TRBD1 (5 bases). V was trimmed by 3 bases and J by 7 bases, leaving 12 bases between them. The CDR3 totals 14 residues. CDR3 in amino acids: CASSFRVEGEKLFF. CDR3 nucleotide sequence: TGTGCCAGCAGTTTCAGGGTTGAGGGTGAAAAACTGTTTTTT.

The V and J genes are TRBV3-1 and TRBJ2-7; 12 bases match TRBD2. From germline, CDR1 is LGHDT and CDR2 YNNKEL (reference sequence). With 4 bases clipped from V and 5 bases from J, the junction kept 6 bases outside the gene matches. The CDR3 is 15 residues long. The CDR3 loop reads CASSPLAGGPDEQYF. The DNA for the CDR3 is TGTGCCAGCAGCCCGCTAGCGGGAGGGCCGGACGAGCAGTACTTC.

In this sample, this clonotype turned up a few times. This rearrangement joins TRBV7-9 to TRBJ2-4; TRBD2 might be the D (5 bases). Trimming left V 5 bases short and J 9 bases short, with 14 bases between. CDR1 is SEHNR and CDR2 is FQNEAQ in the germline V gene (reference sequence). The CDR3 totals 13 residues. In nucleotides, the CDR3 is TGTGCCAGCAGCCCCTTGGAGGTGGGCATTCAGTACTTC. It encodes CASSPLEVGIQYF.

There are a few counts of this clonotype. The CDR3 region is CASSQAQGAAYEQYF. In DNA form, the CDR3 reads TGTGCCAGCAGCCAAGCCCAGGGGGCAGCCTACGAGCAGTACTTC. This rearrangement joins TRBV3-1 to TRBJ2-7; 8 bases are shared with TRBD1. This CDR3 has 15 amino acids. J lost 2 bases, V lost 1 base, and 4 bases had no gene match. The germline CDR1 and CDR2 sequences are LGHDT and YNNKEL (reference sequence).